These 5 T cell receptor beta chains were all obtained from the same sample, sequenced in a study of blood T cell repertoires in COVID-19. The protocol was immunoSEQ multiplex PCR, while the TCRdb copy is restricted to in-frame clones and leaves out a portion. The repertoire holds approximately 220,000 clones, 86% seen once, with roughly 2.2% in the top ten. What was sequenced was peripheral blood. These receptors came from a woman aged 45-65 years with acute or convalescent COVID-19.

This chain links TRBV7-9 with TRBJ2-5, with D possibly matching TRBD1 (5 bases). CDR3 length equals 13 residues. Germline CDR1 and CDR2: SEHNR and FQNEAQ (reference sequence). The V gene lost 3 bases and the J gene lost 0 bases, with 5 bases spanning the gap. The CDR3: CASSLDNQETQYF. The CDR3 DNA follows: TGTGCCAGCAGCTTGGACAACCAAGAGACCCAGTACTTC.

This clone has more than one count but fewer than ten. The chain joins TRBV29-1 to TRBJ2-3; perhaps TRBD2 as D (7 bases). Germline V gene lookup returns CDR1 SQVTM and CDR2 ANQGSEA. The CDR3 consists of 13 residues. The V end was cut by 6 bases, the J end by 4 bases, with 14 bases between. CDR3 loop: CSVRGGWSDTQYF. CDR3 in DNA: TGCAGCGTGAGGGGGGGGTGGTCAGATACGCAGTATTTT.

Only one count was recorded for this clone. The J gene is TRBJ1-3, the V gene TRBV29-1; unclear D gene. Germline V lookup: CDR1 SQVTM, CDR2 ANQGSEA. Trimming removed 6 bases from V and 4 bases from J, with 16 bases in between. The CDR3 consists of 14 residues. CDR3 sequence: CSVPDQQAGNTIYF. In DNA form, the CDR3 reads TGCAGCGTCCCAGACCAACAAGCGGGAAACACCATATATTTT.

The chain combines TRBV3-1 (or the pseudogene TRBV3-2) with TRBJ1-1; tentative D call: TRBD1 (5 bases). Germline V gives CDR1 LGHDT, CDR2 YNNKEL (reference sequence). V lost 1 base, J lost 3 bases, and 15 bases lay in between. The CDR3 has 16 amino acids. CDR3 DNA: TGTGCCAGCAGCCAAGGTTTTTTCGGGGGGGACACTGAAGCTTTCTTT. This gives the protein CASSQGFFGGDTEAFF.

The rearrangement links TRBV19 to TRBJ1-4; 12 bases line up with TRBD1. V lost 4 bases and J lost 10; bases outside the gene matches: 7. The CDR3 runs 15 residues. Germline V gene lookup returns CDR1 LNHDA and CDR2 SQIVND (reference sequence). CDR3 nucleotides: TGTGCCAGTAGTACCGTCCCGGGACAGGGGGCAAAACTGTTTTTT. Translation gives CASSTVPGQGAKLFF. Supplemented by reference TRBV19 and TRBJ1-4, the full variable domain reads DGGITQSPKYLFRKEGQNVTLSCEQNLNHDAMYWYRQDPGQGLRLIYYSQIVNDFQKGDIAEGYSVSREKKESFPLTVTSAQKNPTAFYLCASSTVPGQGAKLFFGSGTQLSVL.